There are a few counts of the clone carrying this T cell receptor beta chain. Its antigen is still unknown. CDR3 length equals 15 residues. V was pared by 3 bases and J by 0 bases, with 5 bases of the junction left unmatched. The germline V gene encodes CDR1 SGHDN and CDR2 FVKESK. These data come from a study of CD8+ T cells in alopecia areata. Background on the study: Twice daily, treated patients received 5 to 10 mg of oral tofacitinib. Findings of the study overall: Mice gave a clearer picture of TCR sharing than patients did, possibly for HLA-related reasons.

The sequencing template was cDNA reverse transcribed from extracted RNA. The assay was immunoSEQ multiplex PCR, and TCRdb's table has in-frame clones only and misses some. The sample includes some 210,000 clones, 66% of them seen just once. The treatment denotes: oral pan-JAK inhibitor, 5-10 mg twice daily. The receptor was derived from a human donor with alopecia areata. The rearrangement links TRBV14 to TRBJ2-7; 7 nucleotides align to TRBD1. The specimen comprised CD4+ T cells sorted from blood, sampled at approximately week 42, from a patient treated with tofacitinib. The CDR3 loop is CASSQQTGSSYEQYF. The CDR3 bases are TGTGCCAGCAGCCAGCAGACAGGGAGCTCCTACGAGCAGTACTTC.